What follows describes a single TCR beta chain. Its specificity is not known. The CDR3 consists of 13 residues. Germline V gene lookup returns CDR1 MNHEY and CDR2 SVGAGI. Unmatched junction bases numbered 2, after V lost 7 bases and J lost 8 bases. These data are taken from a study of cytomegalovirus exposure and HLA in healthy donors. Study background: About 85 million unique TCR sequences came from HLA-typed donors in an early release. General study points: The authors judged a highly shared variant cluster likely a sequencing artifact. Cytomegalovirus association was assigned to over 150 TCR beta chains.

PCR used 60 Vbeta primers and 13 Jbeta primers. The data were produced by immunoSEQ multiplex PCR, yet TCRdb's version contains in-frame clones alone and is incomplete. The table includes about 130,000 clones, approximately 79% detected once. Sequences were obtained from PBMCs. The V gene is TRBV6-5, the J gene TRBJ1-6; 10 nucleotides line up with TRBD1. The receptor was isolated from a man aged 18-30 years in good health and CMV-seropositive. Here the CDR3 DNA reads TGTGCCAGCACCGGGACAGGGGATTCACCCCTCCACTTT. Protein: CASTGTGDSPLHF.